This passage covers 10 T cell receptor beta chains from one sample sequenced in a study of blood T cell repertoires in COVID-19 (TCRdb year 2020). Libraries came from the immunoSEQ multiplex PCR assay. Not all clones reach the TCRdb copy of this immuneACCESS table, which keeps in-frame sequences only. Checked studies attribute under half of the gap to unresolved V genes and leave the rest unexplained. The sample table holds under 65,000 clones, of which roughly 90% were seen once. The top ten clones comprise roughly a fifth of the sample. The sequencing sample was made of peripheral blood. The receptors shown here come from an elderly woman with COVID-19, enrolled during active disease.

The table lists this clone with a few counts. The gene calls are TRBV27 and TRBJ2-7, with a tentative D call TRBD2 (5 bases). Germline values: CDR1 MNHEY, CDR2 SMNVEV (reference sequence). The germline V and J ends were trimmed by 4 bases and 6 bases, with 7 bases remaining between them. The CDR3 spans 11 residues. CDR3 bases: TGTGCCAGCAGTTACCGGGGCGAGCAGTACTTC. Translation: CASSYRGEQYF.

The V call is TRBV30, the J call TRBJ1-3; D not resolved. Trimming left V 5 bases short and J 11 bases short, with 13 bases between. CDR3 length equals 11 residues. From germline, CDR1 is GTSNPN and CDR2 SVGIG (reference sequence). DNA for the CDR3: TGTGCCTGGCGAGCCCTCGGAGCCATATATTTT. Its translation: CAWRALGAIYF.

V usage is TRBV5-1 and J usage is TRBJ2-5; TRBD2 matches 14 bases. V lost 5 bases to trimming and J lost 4 bases; unmatched junction nucleotides: 4. The CDR3 has 15 amino acids. CDR1 SGHRS and CDR2 YFSETQ come from the germline V gene. CDR3 loop: CASRTSGGASETQYF. The DNA for the CDR3 is TGCGCCAGCAGGACTAGCGGGGGGGCCTCAGAGACCCAGTACTTC.

The gene calls are TRBV19 and TRBJ1-1; no reliable D call. V was shortened by 1 base and J by 1 base, with 4 bases between the two germline ends. Per germline, CDR1 LNHDA and CDR2 SQIVND (reference sequence). The CDR3 has 13 residues. CDR3 region: CASSIGQNTEAFF. The CDR3 DNA reads TGTGCCAGTAGTATAGGACAGAACACTGAAGCTTTCTTT.

The V and J genes are TRBV9 and TRBJ2-1; 7 bases match TRBD2. Germline-derived CDR1 and CDR2 are SGDLS and YYNGEE. The CDR3 sequence is 15 residues long. Trimming removed 0 bases from V and 6 bases from J; junction bases left unmatched: 6. The CDR3 loop is CASSVESGEGNEQFF. DNA of the CDR3: TGTGCCAGCAGCGTAGAATCCGGGGAGGGCAATGAGCAGTTCTTC. The full variable domain, in which reference TRBV9 and TRBJ2-1 provide the parts outside the CDR3, is DSGVTQTPKHLITATGQRVTLRCSPRSGDLSVYWYQQSLDQGLQFLIQYYNGEERAKGNILERFSAQQFPDLHSELNLSSLELGDSALYFCASSVESGEGNEQFFGPGTRLTVL.

The chain is built from TRBV3-1 (or the pseudogene TRBV3-2) and TRBJ2-1; 10 positions agree with TRBD2. This CDR3 is built from 16 residues. V gave up 4 bases and J gave up 8 bases; unmatched junction bases: 11. CDR1 is LGHDT and CDR2 is YNNKEL in the germline V gene (reference sequence). CDR3 amino acids: CASSPRRLAGVDEQFF. CDR3 DNA: TGTGCCAGCAGCCCGAGGAGGCTAGCGGGGGTCGATGAGCAGTTCTTC.

The chain couples TRBV18 to TRBJ1-2; tentative D call: TRBD1 (6 bases). Germline CDR1 KGHSH, CDR2 LQKENI. The CDR3 spans 15 residues. Trimming stripped 3 bases from V and 5 bases from J, with 16 bases between. The CDR3 sequence: CASSPSDTGTYGYTF. The CDR3 nucleotides are TGTGCCAGCTCACCTTCCGACACAGGGACGTATGGCTACACCTTC.

The chain combines TRBV5-6 with TRBJ1-4; 9 bases line up with TRBD1. The J segment lost 8 bases and the V segment lost 4 bases, leaving 6 bases of the junction unmatched. This CDR3 comprises 14 residues. Germline CDR1 is SGHDT and CDR2 is YYEEEE. CDR3 residues: CASSAQGAGEKLFF. The CDR3, as DNA: TGTGCCAGCAGCGCACAGGGGGCGGGCGAAAAACTGTTTTTT.

This sequence joins TRBV7-9 and TRBJ2-1; 14 bases map to TRBD2. There are 15 residues in the CDR3. The V and J ends lost 6 bases and 7 bases, in that order; junction bases with no gene match: 5. CDR1 is SEHNR and CDR2 is FQNEAQ in the germline V gene (reference sequence). Written as DNA, the CDR3 is TGTGCCAGCAGTGAGACTAGCGGGGGGGAAAATGAGCAGTTCTTC. It is translated as CASSETSGGENEQFF.

V usage is TRBV7-2 and J usage is TRBJ2-3; TRBD2 aligns across 8 bases. This CDR3 comprises 17 residues. CDR1 and CDR2 (germline): SGHTA, FQGNSA. The trim removed 2 bases at V and 3 bases at J, leaving 10 bases unmatched. The CDR3 sequence is CASSLSRGAGKTDTQYF. CDR3 coding DNA: TGTGCCAGCAGCTTATCGCGGGGGGCTGGGAAAACAGATACGCAGTATTTT.